The source of this T cell receptor (beta chain) is a study of OX40 agonist ivuxolimab in advanced cancers. TCRdb keeps only in-frame clones here, not all; method: immunoSEQ multiplex PCR. The table shows around 60,000 clones, with 70% to 85% occurring only once. The sample in question was CD4+ or CD8+ T cells sorted from blood, obtained in a trial of the OX40 agonist ivuxolimab. The receptor's source is an adult with an advanced solid tumor such as melanoma, head and neck, liver or kidney cancer.

This CDR3 is CASRPGQVSHQPQHF. For the CDR3, the DNA is TGTGCCAGCAGACCTGGACAGGTATCACATCAGCCCCAGCATTTT. The chain carries TRBV27 and TRBJ1-5; 7 nucleotides agree with TRBD1. The J segment lost 5 bases and the V segment lost 6 bases, leaving 10 bases of the junction unmatched. CDR1 is MNHEY, CDR2 SMNVEV, per germline (reference sequence). The CDR3 covers 15 residues.